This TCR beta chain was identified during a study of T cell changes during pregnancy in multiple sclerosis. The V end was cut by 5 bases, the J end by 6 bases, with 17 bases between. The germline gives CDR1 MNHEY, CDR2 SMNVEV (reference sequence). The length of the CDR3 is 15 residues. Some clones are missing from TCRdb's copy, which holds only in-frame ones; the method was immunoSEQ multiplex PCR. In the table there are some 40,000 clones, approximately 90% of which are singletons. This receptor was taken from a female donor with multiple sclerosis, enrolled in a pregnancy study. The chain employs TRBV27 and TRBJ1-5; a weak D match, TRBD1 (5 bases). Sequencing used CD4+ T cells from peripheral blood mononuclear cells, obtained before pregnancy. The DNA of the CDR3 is TGTGCCAGCAGTCTAATCAGGGCAGTAGGTCAGCCCCAGCATTTT. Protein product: CASSLIRAVGQPQHF.